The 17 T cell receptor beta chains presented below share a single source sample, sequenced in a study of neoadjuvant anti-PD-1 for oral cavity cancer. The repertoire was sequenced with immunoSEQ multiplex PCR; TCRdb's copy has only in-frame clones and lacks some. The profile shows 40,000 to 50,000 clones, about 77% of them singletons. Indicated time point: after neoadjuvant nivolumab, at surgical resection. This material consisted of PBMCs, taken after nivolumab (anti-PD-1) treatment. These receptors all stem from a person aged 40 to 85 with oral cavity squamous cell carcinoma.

The CDR3 coding sequence is TGTGCCAGCAGTTACTCGTCGCAGGGCACTGAAGCTTTCTTT. Its protein is CASSYSSQGTEAFF. The rearrangement uses TRBV6-5 and TRBJ1-1; D is possibly TRBD1 (5 bases). Trimming shortened V by 0 bases and J by 4 bases, and 9 bases separated the two germline ends. The length of the CDR3 is 14 residues. Germline values: CDR1 MNHEY, CDR2 SVGAGI.

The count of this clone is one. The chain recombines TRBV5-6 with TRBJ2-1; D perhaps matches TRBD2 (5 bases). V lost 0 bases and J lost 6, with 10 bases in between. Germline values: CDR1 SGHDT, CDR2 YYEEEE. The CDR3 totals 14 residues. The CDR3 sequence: CASSLGRRVNEQFF. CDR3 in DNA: TGTGCCAGCAGCTTGGGCCGGCGGGTCAATGAGCAGTTCTTC. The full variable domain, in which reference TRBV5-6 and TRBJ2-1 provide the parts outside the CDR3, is DAGVTQSPTHLIKTRGQQVTLRCSPKSGHDTVSWYQQALGQGPQFIFQYYEEEERQRGNFPDRFSGHQFPNYSSELNVNALLLGDSALYLCASSLGRRVNEQFFGPGTRLTVL.

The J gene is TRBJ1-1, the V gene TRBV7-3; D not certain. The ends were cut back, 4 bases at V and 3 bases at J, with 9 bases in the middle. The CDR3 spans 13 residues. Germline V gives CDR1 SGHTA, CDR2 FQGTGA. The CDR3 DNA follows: TGTGCCAGCAGCTCGTCCTCTTACACTGAAGCTTTCTTT. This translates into CASSSSSYTEAFF.

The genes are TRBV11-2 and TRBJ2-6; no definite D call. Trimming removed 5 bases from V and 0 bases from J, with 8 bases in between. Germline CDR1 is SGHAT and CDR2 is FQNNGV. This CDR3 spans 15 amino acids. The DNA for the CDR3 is TGTGCCAGCAGCCGCACATACTCTGGGGCCAACGTCCTGACTTTC. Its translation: CASSRTYSGANVLTF. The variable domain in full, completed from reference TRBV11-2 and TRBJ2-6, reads EAGVAQSPRYKIIEKRQSVAFWCNPISGHATLYWYQQILGQGPKLLIQFQNNGVVDDSQLPKDRFSAERLKGVDSTLKIQPAKLEDSAVYLCASSRTYSGANVLTFGAGSRLTVL.

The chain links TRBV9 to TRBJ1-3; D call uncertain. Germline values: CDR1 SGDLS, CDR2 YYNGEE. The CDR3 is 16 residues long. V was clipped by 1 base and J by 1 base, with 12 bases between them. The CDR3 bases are TGTGCCAGCAGCGTATACTCAGACGGATCTGGAAACACCATATATTTT. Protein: CASSVYSDGSGNTIYF. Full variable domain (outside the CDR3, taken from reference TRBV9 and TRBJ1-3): DSGVTQTPKHLITATGQRVTLRCSPRSGDLSVYWYQQSLDQGLQFLIQYYNGEERAKGNILERFSAQQFPDLHSELNLSSLELGDSALYFCASSVYSDGSGNTIYFGEGSWLTVV.

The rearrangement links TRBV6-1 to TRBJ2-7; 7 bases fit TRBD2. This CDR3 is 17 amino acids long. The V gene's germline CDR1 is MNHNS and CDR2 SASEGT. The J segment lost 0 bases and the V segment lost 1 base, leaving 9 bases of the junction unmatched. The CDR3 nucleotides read TGTGCCAGCAGTGAAGAAGGGCGGACTAGGAGCTCCTACGAGCAGTACTTC. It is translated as CASSEEGRTRSSYEQYF.

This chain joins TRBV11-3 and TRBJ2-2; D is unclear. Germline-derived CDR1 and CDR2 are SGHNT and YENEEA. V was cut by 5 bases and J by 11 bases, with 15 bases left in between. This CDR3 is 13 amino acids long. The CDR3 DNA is TGTGCCAGCAGCCCTATAAACTCCTATGAGCTGTTTTTT. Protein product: CASSPINSYELFF.

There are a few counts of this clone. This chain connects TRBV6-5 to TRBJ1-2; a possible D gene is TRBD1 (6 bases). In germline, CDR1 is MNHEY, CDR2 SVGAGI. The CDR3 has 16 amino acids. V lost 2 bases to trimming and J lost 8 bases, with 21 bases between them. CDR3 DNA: TGTGCCAGCAGTTACGGGGGCACAGCTTTTGCGAGGGGCTACACCTTC. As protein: CASSYGGTAFARGYTF.

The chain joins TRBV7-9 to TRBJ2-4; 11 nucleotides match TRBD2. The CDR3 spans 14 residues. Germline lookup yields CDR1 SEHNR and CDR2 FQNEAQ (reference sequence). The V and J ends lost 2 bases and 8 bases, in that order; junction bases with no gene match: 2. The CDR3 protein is CASSLSSGRDIQYF. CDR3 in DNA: TGTGCCAGCAGCTTAAGTAGCGGGAGGGACATTCAGTACTTC.

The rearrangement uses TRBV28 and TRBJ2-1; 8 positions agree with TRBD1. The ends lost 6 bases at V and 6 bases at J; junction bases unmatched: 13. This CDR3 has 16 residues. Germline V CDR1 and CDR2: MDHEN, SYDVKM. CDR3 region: CASSLGQGRGFNEQFF. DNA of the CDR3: TGTGCCAGCAGCCTTGGACAGGGCCGGGGGTTCAATGAGCAGTTCTTC. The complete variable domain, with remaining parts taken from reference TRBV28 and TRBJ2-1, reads DVKVTQSSRYLVKRTGEKVFLECVQDMDHENMFWYRQDPGLGLRLIYFSYDVKMKEKGDIPEGYSVSREKKERFSLILESASTNQTSMYLCASSLGQGRGFNEQFFGPGTRLTVL.

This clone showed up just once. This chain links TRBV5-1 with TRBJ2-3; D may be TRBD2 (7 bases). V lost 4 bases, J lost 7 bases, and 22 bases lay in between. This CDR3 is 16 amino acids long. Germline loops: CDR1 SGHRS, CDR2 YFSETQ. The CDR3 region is CASSPRVGGGMYTQYF. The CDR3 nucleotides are TGCGCCAGCAGCCCCAGAGTTGGGGGGGGCATGTATACGCAGTATTTT.

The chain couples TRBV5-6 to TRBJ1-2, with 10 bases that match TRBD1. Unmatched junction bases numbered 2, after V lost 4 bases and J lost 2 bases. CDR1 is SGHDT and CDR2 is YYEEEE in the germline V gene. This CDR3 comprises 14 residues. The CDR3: CASSVGQGNYGYTF. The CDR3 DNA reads TGTGCCAGCAGCGTGGGACAGGGGAACTATGGCTACACCTTC.

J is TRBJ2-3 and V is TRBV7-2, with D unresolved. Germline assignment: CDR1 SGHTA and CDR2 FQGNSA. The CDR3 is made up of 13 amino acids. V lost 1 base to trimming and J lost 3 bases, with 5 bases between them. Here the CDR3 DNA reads TGTGCCAGCAGCTTAGTTCAGACAGATACGCAGTATTTT. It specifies CASSLVQTDTQYF.

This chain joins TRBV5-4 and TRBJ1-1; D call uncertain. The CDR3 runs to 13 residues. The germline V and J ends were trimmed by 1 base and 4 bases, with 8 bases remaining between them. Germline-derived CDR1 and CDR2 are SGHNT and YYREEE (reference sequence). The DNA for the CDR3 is TGTGCCAGCAGCTTGATGCTGAGCACTGAAGCTTTCTTT. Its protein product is CASSLMLSTEAFF.

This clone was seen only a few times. The CDR3 nucleotides are TGTGCCAGCAGCTTAGGTACGGGTTTCGCCACTGAAGCTTTCTTT. Its protein product is CASSLGTGFATEAFF. V and J are TRBV7-8 and TRBJ1-1, with no clear D. Trimming pared 1 base from V and 4 bases from J, leaving 13 bases between. Germline values: CDR1 SGHVS, CDR2 FQNEAQ. CDR3 size: 15 residues.

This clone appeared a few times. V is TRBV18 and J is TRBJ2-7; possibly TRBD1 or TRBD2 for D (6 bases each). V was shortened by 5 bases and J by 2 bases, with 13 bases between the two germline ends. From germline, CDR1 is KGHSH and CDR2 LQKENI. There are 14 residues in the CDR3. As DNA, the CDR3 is TGTGCCAGCTCAAGGGGGGCCCAGACCTACGAGCAGTACTTC. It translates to CASSRGAQTYEQYF.

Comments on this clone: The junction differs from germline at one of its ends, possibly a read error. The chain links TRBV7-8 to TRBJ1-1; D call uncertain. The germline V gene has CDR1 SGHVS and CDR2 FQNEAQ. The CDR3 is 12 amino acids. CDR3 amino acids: CASSLVNSEAFF. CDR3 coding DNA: TGTGCCAGCAGCTTAGTGAACAGTGAAGCTTTCTTT.